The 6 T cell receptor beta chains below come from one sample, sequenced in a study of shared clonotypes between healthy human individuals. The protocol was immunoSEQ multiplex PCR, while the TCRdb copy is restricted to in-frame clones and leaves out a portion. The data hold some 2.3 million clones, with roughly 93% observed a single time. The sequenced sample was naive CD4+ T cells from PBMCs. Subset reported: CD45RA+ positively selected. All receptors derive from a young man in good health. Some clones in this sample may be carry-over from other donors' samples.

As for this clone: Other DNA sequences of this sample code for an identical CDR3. In DNA form, the CDR3 reads TGTGCCAGCTCACCCACTGGTGACACCGGGGAGCTGTTTTTT. This gives the protein CASSPTGDTGELFF. V usage is TRBV18 and J usage is TRBJ2-2, with unresolved D. The germline V and J ends were trimmed by 3 bases and 3 bases, with 8 bases remaining between them. The CDR3 spans 14 residues. CDR1 is KGHSH, CDR2 LQKENI, per germline.

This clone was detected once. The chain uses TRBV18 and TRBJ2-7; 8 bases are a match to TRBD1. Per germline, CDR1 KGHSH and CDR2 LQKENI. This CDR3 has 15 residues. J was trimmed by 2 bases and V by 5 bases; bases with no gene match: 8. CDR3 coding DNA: TGTGCCAGCTCATTAACGGGACAGGCTACCTACGAGCAGTACTTC. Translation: CASSLTGQATYEQYF.

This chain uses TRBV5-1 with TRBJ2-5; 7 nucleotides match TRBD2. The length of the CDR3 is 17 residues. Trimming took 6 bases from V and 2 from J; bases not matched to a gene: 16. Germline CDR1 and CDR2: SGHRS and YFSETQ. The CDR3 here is CASTPGAPSGNQETQYF. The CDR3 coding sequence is TGCGCCAGCACACCTGGCGCGCCTAGCGGAAATCAAGAGACCCAGTACTTC.

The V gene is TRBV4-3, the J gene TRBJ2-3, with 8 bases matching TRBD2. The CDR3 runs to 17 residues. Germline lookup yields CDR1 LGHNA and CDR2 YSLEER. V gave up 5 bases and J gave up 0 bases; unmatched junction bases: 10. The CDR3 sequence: CASSTSGRKPSTDTQYF. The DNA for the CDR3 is TGCGCCAGCAGCACCAGCGGGAGAAAACCTAGCACAGATACGCAGTATTTT.

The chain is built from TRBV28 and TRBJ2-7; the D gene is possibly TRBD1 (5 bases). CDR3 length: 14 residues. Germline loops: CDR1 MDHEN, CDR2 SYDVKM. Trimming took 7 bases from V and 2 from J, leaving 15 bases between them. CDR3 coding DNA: TGTGCCAGCACCAACCGCCCCAGGGCCTACGAGCAGTACTTC. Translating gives CASTNRPRAYEQYF.

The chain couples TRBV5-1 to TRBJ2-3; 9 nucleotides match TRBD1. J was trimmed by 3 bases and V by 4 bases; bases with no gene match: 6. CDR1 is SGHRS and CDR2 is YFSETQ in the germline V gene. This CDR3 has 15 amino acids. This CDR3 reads CASSRDRVETDTQYF. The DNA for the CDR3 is TGCGCCAGCAGCCGGGACAGGGTTGAGACAGATACGCAGTATTTT.